These T cell receptor beta chains were read from a single sample in a study of T cell repertoires in cytomegalovirus infection. TCRdb re-called the reads through MiXCR, storing one row per CDR3 protein. Here the sample spans approximately 200,000 distinct CDR3 sequences, over 25% being singletons. The specimen sequenced was PBMCs. Receptor source: a human donor in good health (CMV status not recorded). Some clones in this sample may be carry-over from other donors' samples. The CDR3 runs from the conserved cysteine through the conserved F or W. The order of the fields is D gene, CDR3 length, clone size, V gene, J gene, CDR3 DNA, CDR3 protein. D genes are given only for firm matches. Clone size is stated in some rows and not others, as once, few, many or a class when expanded.

TRBD1	14	few	TRBV5-1	TRBJ2-3	TGCGCCAGCAGCCCGGGACAGGTAACAGATACGCAGTATTTT	CASSPGQVTDTQYF
NA	20	NA	TRBV20-1	TRBJ2-3	TGCAGTGCTAGAGTCCATTTAGGACAGGTTACCCTTCGGGGGGGAGATACGCAGTATTTT	CSARVHLGQVTLRGGDTQYF
NA	15	NA	TRBV19	TRBJ2-1	TGTGCCAGTAGTCTCGACAGGAGCGCCTACAATGAGCAGTTCTTC	CASSLDRSAYNEQFF
NA	13	NA	TRBV10-2	TRBJ2-1	TGCGCCAGCAGTGCTCTGGCGGACGATGAGCAGTTCTTC	CASSALADDEQFF
NA	14	many	TRBV7-2	TRBJ1-2	TGTGCCAGCAGCAGGCCTCTAGGGGATTATGGCTACACCTTC	CASSRPLGDYGYTF
TRBD2	15	NA	TRBV6-5	TRBJ2-1	TGTGCCAGCGCTTCGCTAGCGGGGCTGCGGGATGAGCAGTTCTTC	CASASLAGLRDEQFF
NA	16	NA	TRBV4-1	TRBJ2-5	TGCGCCAGCAGCCAAGCCGGGACCCAGGAAAAAGAGACCCAGTACTTC	CASSQAGTQEKETQYF
NA	12	once	TRBV14	TRBJ1-1	TGTGCCAGCAGCCAAGGGAGGGGCCAGGCTTTCTTT	CASSQGRGQAFF
NA	16	few	TRBV25-1	TRBJ2-1	TGTGCCAGCAGTGAGGAAGGAGGGGTCCCCTACAATGAGCAGTTCTTC	CASSEEGGVPYNEQFF
NA	11	NA	TRBV6-1	TRBJ2-1	TGTGCCAGCAGTGAACCTAATGAGCAGTTCTTC	CASSEPNEQFF
TRBD1	14	few	TRBV19	TRBJ1-5	TGTGCCAGTAGTTTGACAGGGGCCCATCAGCCCCAGCATTTT	CASSLTGAHQPQHF
NA	16	NA	TRBV4-1	TRBJ2-1	TGCGCCAGCAGCCACCCGGACTCGACCCGCTACAATGAGCAGTTCTTC	CASSHPDSTRYNEQFF